Listed below are T cell receptor beta chains from one sample, sequenced in a study of T cell responses to AZD1222 COVID-19 vaccine. Here immunoSEQ multiplex PCR was the method, and the copy in TCRdb shows in-frame clones only, minus some. The data hold roughly 120,000 clones, with 75% to 90% observed a single time. The sequences come from peripheral blood, collected on day 0 of AZD1222 vaccination. All receptors derive from an adult in good health. The CDR3 runs from the conserved cysteine through the conserved F or W. Fields, in order: J gene, V gene, D gene, clone size, CDR3 protein, CDR3 DNA. D genes are given only for firm matches. Part of the rows lack a size; the others show once, few, many or a class for expanded clones.

j_gene: TRBJ2-1
v_gene: TRBV5-5
d_gene: TRBD2
abundance: .
CDR3aa: CASSLAGTRNYNEQFF
CDR3nt: TGTGCCAGCAGCTTGGCCGGGACTAGGAACTACAATGAGCAGTTCTTC

j_gene: TRBJ1-1
v_gene: TRBV5-1
d_gene: TRBD1
abundance: .
CDR3aa: CASSSGQVNTEAFF
CDR3nt: TGCGCCAGCAGCTCGGGACAGGTCAACACTGAAGCTTTCTTT

j_gene: TRBJ2-2
v_gene: TRBV7-9
d_gene: TRBD2
abundance: .
CDR3aa: CASSRPTGTTYTGELFF
CDR3nt: TGTGCCAGCAGCAGGCCAACCGGGACTACCTACACCGGGGAGCTGTTTTTT

j_gene: TRBJ2-7
v_gene: TRBV12-1
d_gene: .
abundance: .
CDR3aa: CASSLNLAGDSYEQYF
CDR3nt: TGTGCCAGCAGCCTGAATCTAGCGGGGGATTCGTACGAGCAGTACTTC

j_gene: TRBJ2-7
v_gene: TRBV6-2/TRBV6-3
d_gene: TRBD2
abundance: .
CDR3aa: CASSMGLVLYF
CDR3nt: TGTGCCAGCAGTATGGGACTAGTGCTGTACTTC

j_gene: TRBJ2-1
v_gene: TRBV11-3
d_gene: TRBD2
abundance: .
CDR3aa: CASSLEGSGLAGDYNEQFF
CDR3nt: TGTGCCAGCAGCTTAGAAGGTTCGGGACTAGCGGGGGACTACAATGAGCAGTTCTTC

j_gene: TRBJ1-1
v_gene: TRBV2
d_gene: .
abundance: .
CDR3aa: CASSAGQKAFF
CDR3nt: TGTGCCAGCAGCGCCGGACAGAAAGCTTTCTTT

j_gene: TRBJ2-7
v_gene: TRBV4-2
d_gene: .
abundance: .
CDR3aa: CASSQDLASGSYEQYF
CDR3nt: TGTGCCAGCAGCCAAGATTTGGCTAGTGGGTCCTACGAGCAGTACTTC

j_gene: TRBJ2-4
v_gene: TRBV3-1/TRBV3-2
d_gene: .
abundance: .
CDR3aa: CASSQGGKNIQYF
CDR3nt: TGTGCCAGCAGCCAGGGGGGCAAAAACATTCAGTACTTC

j_gene: TRBJ2-5
v_gene: TRBV24-1
d_gene: TRBD1
abundance: once
CDR3aa: CATSESGTDQETQYF
CDR3nt: TGTGCCACCAGTGAATCCGGGACAGACCAAGAGACCCAGTACTTC

j_gene: TRBJ1-4
v_gene: TRBV19
d_gene: TRBD1
abundance: .
CDR3aa: CASSVGRGLTNEKLFF
CDR3nt: TGTGCCAGTAGTGTGGGCAGGGGGCTTACGAATGAAAAACTGTTTTTT

j_gene: TRBJ2-1
v_gene: TRBV3-1/TRBV3-2
d_gene: TRBD2
abundance: once
CDR3aa: CASSHSGTSIYNEQFF
CDR3nt: TGTGCCAGCAGCCATTCCGGGACTAGTATTTACAATGAGCAGTTCTTC

j_gene: TRBJ1-3
v_gene: TRBV28
d_gene: .
abundance: many
CDR3aa: CASIPPQRGSTIYF
CDR3nt: TGTGCCAGCATCCCGCCCCAGCGGGGAAGCACCATATATTTT

j_gene: TRBJ2-1
v_gene: TRBV4-1
d_gene: .
abundance: .
CDR3aa: CASSQGGTRDEQFF
CDR3nt: TGCGCCAGCAGCCAAGGCGGCACTAGAGATGAGCAGTTCTTC

j_gene: TRBJ1-3
v_gene: TRBV9
d_gene: .
abundance: .
CDR3aa: CASSRQVSVGNTIYF
CDR3nt: TGTGCCAGCAGCCGACAGGTCAGCGTTGGAAACACCATATATTTT

j_gene: TRBJ2-2
v_gene: TRBV28
d_gene: .
abundance: .
CDR3aa: CASSPTATGELFF
CDR3nt: TGTGCCAGCAGTCCTACAGCGACCGGGGAGCTGTTTTTT